This is a list of T cell receptor beta chains from one sample in a study of identical twins. TCRdb reanalysed the 5' RACE reads using MiXCR and keeps one entry per CDR3 protein. The profile shows around 250,000 distinct CDR3 sequences, more than 9.5% of them singletons. These data are also associated with another study on yellow fever vaccine responses in identical twins.

Sequencing was performed on memory (CD45RO+) T cells sorted from blood. Every receptor here comes from a woman between 18 and 29 years old in good health. Each CDR3 is given with its conserved first and last residue. Each record gives: clone size, J gene, V gene, D gene, CDR3 protein, CDR3 DNA. A D gene is named only where the DNA matches it firmly. Expanded clones are given a class, and other clones once, few, many or no size at all.

few | TRBJ2-5 | TRBV20-1 | - | CSAGLSNAETQYF | TGCAGTGCTGGCTTGAGTAATGCGGAGACCCAGTACTTC
few | TRBJ2-5 | TRBV20-1 | - | CSGGVEETQYF | TGCAGTGGAGGGGTGGAAGAGACCCAGTACTTC
- | TRBJ2-7 | TRBV5-5 | - | CASSLGPFYEQYF | TGTGCCAGCAGCTTGGGTCCGTTCTACGAGCAGTACTTC
few | TRBJ2-2 | TRBV6-2/TRBV6-3 | TRBD1 | CASRLGQGVTGELFF | TGTGCCAGCAGACTAGGACAGGGGGTAACCGGGGAGCTGTTTTTT
- | TRBJ2-1 | TRBV12-3/TRBV12-4 | TRBD2 | CASTLGRGGFNNEQFF | TGTGCCAGCACCCTTGGCCGGGGGGGATTTAACAATGAGCAGTTCTTC
- | TRBJ2-3 | TRBV3-1 | - | CASSHGAGTDTQYF | TGTGCCAGCAGCCATGGGGCGGGGACAGATACGCAGTATTTT
few | TRBJ2-5 | TRBV3-1 | - | CASSQVDSLYF | TGTGCCAGCAGCCAAGTGGATAGCCTGTACTTC
- | TRBJ2-7 | TRBV9 | TRBD1 | CASSVDGDSRYEQYF | TGTGCCAGCAGCGTAGATGGGGACAGCCGATACGAGCAGTACTTC
many | TRBJ1-1 | TRBV29-1 | TRBD1 | CSVEDRGDTEAFF | TGCAGCGTTGAGGACAGGGGGGACACTGAAGCTTTCTTT
many | TRBJ2-2 | TRBV29-1 | - | CSVEIPPNTGELFF | TGCAGCGTTGAAATCCCTCCGAACACCGGGGAGCTGTTTTTT
few | TRBJ2-5 | TRBV20-1 | TRBD1 | CSARGWGQQETQYF | TGCAGTGCTAGAGGATGGGGACAGCAAGAGACCCAGTACTTC
- | TRBJ2-4 | TRBV12-3/TRBV12-4 | - | CASTDQTQEPKNIQYF | TGTGCCAGCACCGACCAAACCCAGGAGCCAAAAAACATTCAGTACTTC
- | TRBJ2-5 | TRBV18 | - | CASSPHRGMETQYF | TGTGCCAGCTCACCGCATAGGGGGATGGAGACCCAGTACTTC
- | TRBJ1-5 | TRBV19 | - | CASLSRAGNQPQHF | TGTGCCAGTTTAAGTCGGGCGGGCAATCAGCCCCAGCATTTT
many | TRBJ2-1 | TRBV6-4 | TRBD2 | CASSFTSGGNNEQFF | TGTGCCAGCAGTTTCACTAGCGGGGGCAACAATGAGCAGTTCTTC
- | TRBJ2-7 | TRBV12-3/TRBV12-4 | TRBD1 | CASSLGDSTYYEQYF | TGTGCCAGCAGTTTAGGGGACAGTACCTACTACGAGCAGTACTTC
few | TRBJ2-3 | TRBV11-2 | TRBD2 | CASSPGLAGAESTDTQYF | TGTGCCAGCAGCCCAGGACTAGCGGGGGCCGAATCCACAGATACGCAGTATTTT
- | TRBJ1-2 | TRBV5-4 | - | CASSPEGGGYGYTF | TGTGCCAGCAGCCCAGAGGGGGGCGGCTATGGCTACACCTTC
many | TRBJ2-7 | TRBV2 | TRBD2 | CASTGTSGSFEQYF | TGTGCCAGCACCGGGACTAGCGGGAGCTTCGAGCAGTACTTC
- | TRBJ2-2 | TRBV6-2/TRBV6-3 | TRBD2 | CASSYSSGRKNTGELFF | TGTGCCAGCAGTTACAGTAGCGGGAGGAAGAACACCGGGGAGCTGTTTTTT
many | TRBJ1-1 | TRBV10-3 | - | CAINTDVNTEAFF | TGTGCCATCAACACAGACGTGAACACTGAAGCTTTCTTT
few | TRBJ1-6 | TRBV7-2 | - | CASSHNRDSPLHF | TGTGCCAGCAGCCACAACAGGGATTCACCCCTCCACTTT
- | TRBJ2-1 | TRBV9 | - | CASSSDPRGPNNEQFF | TGTGCCAGCAGCTCCGACCCGCGGGGGCCAAACAATGAGCAGTTCTTC
- | TRBJ2-7 | TRBV12-3/TRBV12-4 | - | CASRRSMSSYEQYF | TGTGCCAGCAGAAGAAGCATGAGCTCCTACGAGCAGTACTTC
- | TRBJ1-1 | TRBV5-1 | - | CASRGMTDTEAFF | TGCGCCAGCCGCGGTATGACGGACACTGAAGCTTTCTTT
few | TRBJ2-7 | TRBV20-1 | - | CSAARRRAYEQYF | TGCAGTGCCGCGCGAAGGCGGGCCTACGAGCAGTACTTC
- | TRBJ2-7 | TRBV20-1 | - | CSVVPGSSYEQYF | TGCAGTGTAGTCCCGGGCTCGTCCTACGAGCAGTACTTC
- | TRBJ1-6 | TRBV5-6 | - | CASSLRQYSYNSPLHF | TGTGCCAGCAGCTTGAGGCAGTACTCCTATAATTCACCCCTCCACTTT
- | TRBJ2-1 | TRBV3-1 | TRBD2 | CASSQVRISGRPHEQFF | TGTGCCAGCAGCCAAGTTAGGATTAGCGGGAGACCCCATGAGCAGTTCTTC
- | TRBJ2-3 | TRBV5-6 | - | CASSPGLETDTQYF | TGTGCCAGCAGCCCGGGACTGGAGACAGATACGCAGTATTTT
few | TRBJ2-2 | TRBV24-1 | TRBD2 | CATSDPGGANTGELFF | TGTGCCACCAGTGATCCGGGAGGGGCGAACACCGGGGAGCTGTTTTTT
- | TRBJ2-7 | TRBV5-4 | TRBD2 | CASSPGTSGRAHEQYF | TGTGCCAGCAGCCCGGGGACTAGCGGGAGGGCCCACGAGCAGTACTTC
- | TRBJ2-1 | TRBV4-3 | TRBD2 | CASSHGGSSYNEQFF | TGCGCCAGCAGCCATGGCGGGAGCTCCTACAATGAGCAGTTCTTC
few | TRBJ2-5 | TRBV7-2 | - | CASSLAYETQYF | TGTGCCAGCAGCTTAGCGTACGAGACCCAGTACTTC
- | TRBJ1-2 | TRBV5-1 | - | CASRVGNYGYTF | TGCGCCAGCAGGGTCGGCAACTATGGCTACACCTTC
- | TRBJ1-4 | TRBV3-1 | - | CASSPDSRTVGGKLFF | TGTGCCAGCAGCCCCGACAGCAGGACGGTTGGAGGAAAACTGTTTTTT
- | TRBJ2-5 | TRBV6-2/TRBV6-3 | TRBD1 | CASSRDSYLQTQYF | TGTGCCAGCAGCCGGGACAGTTACCTTCAGACCCAGTACTTC
few | TRBJ1-2 | TRBV5-6 | - | CASSLGTAGALTNYGYTF | TGTGCCAGCAGCTTGGGGACAGCAGGGGCCCTAACTAACTATGGCTACACCTTC
- | TRBJ2-1 | TRBV20-1 | - | CSAKGWGLVGVGVYNEQFF | TGCAGTGCTAAGGGTTGGGGCCTGGTGGGAGTCGGGGTCTACAATGAGCAGTTCTTC
- | TRBJ2-4 | TRBV28 | - | CASSSGTKNIQYF | TGTGCCAGCAGTTCTGGGACGAAAAACATTCAGTACTTC
few | TRBJ1-4 | TRBV2 | - | CARKNDPQEKLFF | TGTGCCAGAAAGAACGATCCCCAGGAAAAACTGTTTTTT
- | TRBJ2-1 | TRBV3-1 | TRBD2 | CASPPGLASYNEQFF | TGTGCCAGTCCACCGGGACTAGCGTCCTACAATGAGCAGTTCTTC
- | TRBJ2-1 | TRBV7-3 | TRBD1 | CASSLIGTASYNEQFF | TGTGCCAGCAGCTTAATAGGGACAGCCAGCTACAATGAGCAGTTCTTC
many | TRBJ2-1 | TRBV2 | - | CASSEGTPFYNEQFF | TGTGCCAGCAGTGAAGGGACTCCCTTCTACAATGAGCAGTTCTTC
few | TRBJ2-7 | TRBV27 | - | CASSLVPPRVLLYEQYF | TGTGCCAGCAGCCTAGTTCCCCCCAGGGTACTCCTCTACGAGCAGTACTTC
many | TRBJ2-2 | TRBV7-9 | - | CASSYENTGELFF | TGTGCCAGCAGCTATGAGAACACCGGGGAGCTGTTTTTT
- | TRBJ1-5 | TRBV7-2 | - | CASSLEVNPNQPQHF | TGTGCCAGCAGCTTAGAGGTCAACCCCAATCAGCCCCAGCATTTT
many | TRBJ2-7 | TRBV29-1 | - | CSVEEVRSGSDEQYF | TGCAGCGTTGAAGAAGTCCGGTCTGGAAGCGACGAGCAGTACTTC
- | TRBJ1-2 | TRBV7-8 | - | CASSLVQGSGYTF | TGTGCCAGCAGCTTGGTACAGGGAAGCGGCTACACCTTC
many | TRBJ1-1 | TRBV12-3/TRBV12-4 | - | CASSPLGGARNTEAFF | TGTGCCAGCAGTCCCCTCGGTGGGGCTCGGAACACTGAAGCTTTCTTT
- | TRBJ2-1 | TRBV18 | - | CASSPQTGPNEQFF | TGTGCCAGCTCACCACAGACAGGACCCAATGAGCAGTTCTTC
- | TRBJ1-1 | TRBV7-2 | - | CASSPLRNTEAFF | TGTGCCAGCAGCCCCTTGCGGAACACTGAAGCTTTCTTT
- | TRBJ2-3 | TRBV7-8 | - | CASSQSRWASDRGGTDTQYF | TGTGCCAGCAGCCAATCCAGGTGGGCTAGCGACCGAGGGGGCACAGATACGCAGTATTTT
- | TRBJ1-4 | TRBV6-5 | - | CASSYGVGAKLFF | TGTGCCAGCAGTTACGGTGTGGGAGCAAAACTGTTTTTT